The entry below gives a single T cell receptor (beta chain) sequence along with its context. This entry belongs to a study of blood T cell repertoires in COVID-19. Study overall: Collection of acute and convalescent COVID-19 samples took place in the United States, Italy and Spain. T cells, B-cell-depleted T cells, or PBMCs provided the cDNA or gDNA that served as material.

All enrollees were roughly 18 to 89 years old and from fewer than 25 US areas. CDR1 is MDHEN, CDR2 SYDVKM, per germline. This CDR3 is built from 17 residues. The trim removed 6 bases at V and 2 bases at J, leaving 12 bases unmatched. Sequencing used immunoSEQ multiplex PCR; TCRdb keeps in-frame clones, though not all of them. The table lists 250,000 to 300,000 clones, around 84% of them singletons, with under 4.5% in the top ten. The chain uses TRBV28 and TRBJ1-5, with 8 positions matching TRBD1. The sequenced material came from PBMCs or T cells enriched from blood (not recorded which). This TCR derives from a man aged 30 to 45 with acute COVID-19. The CDR3 loop is CASSPGTGLRGNQPQHF. In nucleotides, the CDR3 is TGTGCCAGCAGCCCCGGGACAGGTCTTCGAGGCAATCAGCCCCAGCATTTT.